These 2 T cell receptor beta chains share one sample of origin, sequenced in a study of shared clonotypes between healthy human individuals. The method was immunoSEQ multiplex PCR; TCRdb's version includes in-frame clones alone and lacks a portion of them. The sample shows 1,400,000 or so clones, approximately 98.5% of them seen only once. Sequencing was performed on naive CD4+ T cells sorted from blood. Described subset: CD45RA+ positively selected. The receptors shown here come from a man aged 25-45 years in good health.

The chain recombines TRBV5-1 with TRBJ2-3, with TRBD2 matching 14 bases. Germline V lookup: CDR1 SGHRS, CDR2 YFSETQ. The CDR3 is 17 residues long. Germline trimming cut 1 base from V and 6 bases from J; bases unmatched to any gene: 7. CDR3 sequence reads: CASSLRTSGRLSDTQYF. The CDR3, as DNA: TGCGCCAGCAGCTTGCGGACTAGCGGGAGGTTATCGGATACGCAGTATTTT.

V gene TRBV7-3 combines with J gene TRBJ2-3, with D uncertain. Germline V gives CDR1 SGHTA, CDR2 FQGTGA. V lost 0 bases and J 2 bases, leaving 6 bases between the germline ends. This CDR3 has 14 residues. This CDR3 is CASSLTLATDTQYF. The DNA for the CDR3 is TGTGCCAGCAGCTTAACTTTAGCCACAGATACGCAGTATTTT.